This TCR beta chain derives from a study of blood T cell repertoires in COVID-19. About the study: From T cells, B-cell-depleted T cells, or PBMCs came the material, which was cDNA or gDNA.

The authors' processing: Reference gene primer amplification gave estimated nucleated cell counts. Sequenced by immunoSEQ multiplex PCR; TCRdb stores in-frame clones only, minus some. The V and J calls and clone size come from that table; D and trimming were worked out from the DNA. The sample contains roughly 200,000 clones, around 90% of which appear only once. The CDR3 has 15 amino acids. Trimming removed 5 bases from V and 6 bases from J, with 17 bases in between. Per the germline V gene, CDR1 is SGHTA and CDR2 is FQGNSA. The chain combines TRBV7-2 with TRBJ2-1, with D perhaps matching TRBD2 (7 bases). Sequenced sample: peripheral blood. The clonotype originates from a man aged 45-60 years with acute or convalescent COVID-19. CDR3 DNA sequence: TGTGCCAGCAGCATCCAAGGCGGGGGCAGCAATGAGCAGTTCTTC. It translates to CASSIQGGGSNEQFF.